Included here is one TCR beta chain sequence, with context. Its antigen is unknown. No clone much larger than this one lies a single base away; base qualities are absent. The cohort consisted of 666 healthy bone marrow donors. All cohort members were sampled while nominally healthy, although unrecorded immune exposures were likely present. The donor was CMV seronegative and belonged to the group of several hundred seronegative cohort members. Every donor gave a peripheral blood sample, and the peripheral blood mononuclear cells from that sample were used for TCR beta sequencing. Genomic DNA was extracted from the blood cell samples with the Qiagen DNeasy Blood Extraction Kit. The sample originates from a study of cytomegalovirus exposure and HLA in healthy donors (dated by TCRdb to 2016 to 2017). For the study in its entirety: An earlier analysis of 587 of the donors reported about 300 Gb of sequence data and approximately 120 million unique TCR beta sequences obtained from about 200 million T cells. Every discovery cohort repertoire had been produced on one sequencing platform. Among 300 to 500 genotyped donors of the cohort, an average of around 250,000 unique TCR beta nucleotide sequences was sequenced per donor, of which roughly 17% were non-productive. In a later genetic analysis, genome-wide SNP genotypes for about three fifths of the roughly 670 donors were used, and that subset was treated as a discovery cohort. In addition to the first cohort of 666 subjects, a separate validation cohort of over 90 different subjects was used. Donor age, sex, ethnicity and CMV serostatus were compiled together with the repertoire data. The aim of the study was to test whether cataloging public T cell receptors could identify signatures of past pathogen exposure. Roughly 5 DR-DQ haplotypes were handled as single units for association and clustering, since linkage in the cohort was strong. Roughly 300 gigabases of sequencing data and 91 million or so unique TCR sequences made up an early release that covered 640 HLA-typed donors. A later analysis re-examined previously published TCR beta repertoires from several hundred donors and added high-resolution HLA genotyping to investigate patterns of TCR occurrence. The study profiled the T cell repertoires of approximately 700 subjects by immunosequencing and related them to cytomegalovirus serostatus. Of the 300 to 450 genotyped donors, 65% to 90% fell in the genetic ancestry cluster associated with self-reported Caucasian donors. The number of donors typed differed by locus, with 629-630 for A, B, C, DRB1 and DQB1, 522 for DQA1, under 610 for DPA1, and 472 for DPB1. An earlier analysis of around 580 of the donors used high-throughput TCR beta sequencing to judge whether each TCR beta V gene segment behaved as functional or pseudogenic. High-throughput TCR immunosequencing, statistical association of individual TCRs with disease status, and machine learning were combined to predict cytomegalovirus infection status. The later analysis used no new phenotypic data to find candidate immune exposures, relying instead on TCR beta sequences and their occurrence across donors. HLA typing included class I and class II loci at four-digit resolution. The study at large found these results: Across donors, most TCR sequences were observed very rarely, whereas some public TCRs were present in many individuals. In a later analysis, the rate of TCR association differed among HLA loci, with DRB1 alleles having the most associated TCRs and HLA-C alleles having the fewest. When HLA alleles, especially DR and DQ, strongly co-occurred, attributing TCR associations to individual alleles was difficult. A few of the identified cytomegalovirus-associated TCR beta chains were confirmed in vitro to be specific for cytomegalovirus antigens. Some IMGT-functional V segments, including TRBV6-2 and TRBV6-3, could not be distinguished by the 87-base-pair reads and were therefore excluded. In both the original and validation cohorts, the classifier was reported to diagnose cytomegalovirus status with high specificity and sensitivity. Compared with equally common non-associated chains, HLA-associated TCR beta chains in a later analysis were more clonally expanded and had lower generation probabilities. A later analysis reported that several top co-occurrence clusters appeared linked to parvovirus B19, influenza, CMV and Epstein-Barr virus. Linkage disequilibrium might explain the correlated functional status among segregating V segments, but an unknown experimental factor could not be excluded. An association between a missense DCLRE1C variant and V-gene and J-gene trimming of TCR beta chains was found in a later genetic analysis and replicated in an independent cohort. In a later genetic analysis, fewer N-insertions in productive TCRs were reported among donors in an Asian-associated ancestry cluster than the roughly 700-donor mean. At a false discovery rate of 0.05, a later analysis linked about 17,000 TCR beta sequences to specific HLA alleles. CMV serostatus was the only immune exposure information available for the cohort. The study gave a list of about 160 TCR beta chains associated with cytomegalovirus. Only TCR beta chains were sequenced in this cohort, and the absence of alpha or paired-chain data limited detectable features. Because HLA typing was unavailable for some donors at each locus, only the typed subset was used in association tests. A group of highly shared sequence variants was considered likely to be a technical artifact of the sequencing pipeline. A further reported finding was that TCR beta sequences accurately predicted the HLA-A and HLA-B alleles for most subjects in the first cohort. Sequencing depth was assumed to be roughly uniform across donors in the presence/absence analyses, though that assumption may not hold. Because counts were too low, seventeen rarely observed V segments, including chromosome 9 orphons, were excluded from the earlier analysis of several hundred of the donors. It was suggested by the authors that the approach could potentially be generalized to other disease states and immunological phenotypes. In a later analysis, most CMV-associated TCR beta chains were found to appear HLA-restricted, with HLA associations seemingly driven largely by CMV exposure. An earlier analysis of around 600 of the donors showed that most TCR beta V segments appeared in productive rearrangements either about 87% or about 30% of the time, which broadly matched IMGT annotations.

Preparation of the library involved the immunoSEQ multiplex PCR assay. A mixture of 60 forward primers for TCR Vbeta segments and 13 reverse primers for TCR Jbeta segments was used in the multiplex PCR. A multiplex PCR assay on genomic DNA amplified the CDR3 region of rearranged TCR beta genes. The Illumina HiSeq System was used to sequence the amplified TCR beta libraries as 87-base-pair reads. The original methods were these. A later analysis tallied 80 million to 95 million unique TCR beta chains across the 666 repertoires, and about 12 million of those chains were shared by two or more donors. Raw reads were error-corrected and collapsed into unique sequences by a nearest-neighbor algorithm in which closely related sequences were merged to remove PCR and sequencing errors. Alignment of CDR3 sequences to IMGT reference sequences was used to assign V, D and J gene segments. For a sequence to be retained, a match of at least six nucleotides to both a V gene segment and a J gene segment was required. Rearrangements were classified as productive when the CDR3 lacked stop codons and remained in frame with V and J, and all other rearrangements were classified as non-productive. CDR3 was defined according to IMGT convention as the region running from the second conserved V-encoded cysteine to the conserved J-encoded phenylalanine. The earlier analysis of approximately 590 of the donors excluded any sequence lacking an unambiguous match to a single V gene segment. In an earlier analysis of a few hundred of the donors, a V segment was called functional when productive rearrangements were above 56.7%, and segregating when the standard deviation between donors exceeded 5%. To diagnose cytomegalovirus status from the catalog of TCR beta chain sequences, a statistical classification framework was built. A later analysis assigned V and J genes by comparing TCR nucleotide sequences with IMGT/GENE-DB human TR gene sequences. In a later analysis, CDR3 sequences and most-parsimonious VDJ recombination scenarios were assigned using the TCRdist pipeline. In a later analysis, each TCR beta chain was defined by its CDR3 amino acid sequence together with its V-gene family, and reads without a unique V-gene family were excluded. In a later analysis, around 600 highly shared, low-generation-probability nucleotide sequences were removed to address suspected cross-contamination and a sequencing artifact. For each public chain, a later analysis derived a clonal expansion index from normalized ranks of inferred template counts within each repertoire. In a later analysis, generation probabilities were computed with a VDJ recombination model fitted to out-of-frame rearrangements, and the resulting probabilities were checked against IGoR. Hypergeometric tests were used in a later analysis to score TCR-TCR, TCR-HLA and TCR-CMV co-occurrence, with a repertoire-size bias correction applied to the TCR pairs. A later analysis estimated false discovery rates by permuting HLA or CMV assignments 20 times. A later analysis grouped co-occurring TCRs with DBSCAN, adding TCRdist sequence similarity when clustering within HLA-allele-positive subsets. Repertoires with fewer than 30,000 or more than 120,000 public chains, plus five repertoires with anomalous nucleotide sharing, were excluded from co-occurrence clustering. TCRdb provides this immuneACCESS table in a form limited to in-frame rearrangements. Some clones are lacking; in checked studies, under half of them reflect an unresolved V gene, and why the rest are absent is not known. V and J calls and clone size follow that table, whereas D and trimming were derived from the DNA. In this sample the table shows approximately 220,000 clones, over 80% of which occur a single time. About 0.77% of the sample goes to the ten largest clones.

CDR1 and CDR2 (MNHNS, SASEGT) derive from the germline V gene. V is trimmed back by 6 bases and J by 2 bases, and the junction contains 6 bases that no gene match accounts for. Spanning cysteine to phenylalanine, the CDR3 consists of 15 amino acids. Of all the DNA, just the CDR3 is kept, 45 bases in frame from base 1. The material sequenced was PBMCs. This receptor was identified in a boy between 2 and 10 years old in good health and CMV-seronegative. The chain couples TRBV6-1 to TRBJ2-3; TRBD2 fits 9 bases in the junction. For the CDR3, the sequence is CASRKTSGLTDTQYF. The DNA sequence reads TGTGCCAGCAGAAAAACTAGCGGGCTCACAGATACGCAGTATTTT.